This TCR beta chain stems from a study of T-cell reconstitution after alpha-beta-depleted transplantation in children. For TCRbeta, the library was prepared with unique molecular identifiers. Using its own MiXCR run on the PCR reads, TCRdb lists one record per CDR3 protein. The sample has a few hundred thousand distinct CDR3 sequences, around 12% seen once; the top ten hold under 7%. There are 13 residues in the CDR3. Germline assignment: CDR1 DFQATT and CDR2 SNEGSKA (reference sequence). V was pared by 7 bases and J by 7 bases, with 16 bases between. This clonotype has ten or more counts. The receptor comes from a human donor who donated a stem cell graft to a child with combined immunodeficiency. Material: PBMCs from the stem cell graft donor, obtained from the stem cell graft. The chain combines TRBV20-1 with TRBJ2-2; D call uncertain. DNA of the CDR3: TGCAGTGTTATACAGTTGGATGGCGGGGAGCTGTTTTTT. Protein product: CSVIQLDGGELFF.